This T cell receptor beta chain emerged from a study of shared clonotypes between healthy human individuals. Each sorted subset replicate got 200 ng genomic DNA, roughly 27,000 genomes. Profiled with immunoSEQ multiplex PCR; TCRdb holds only in-frame clones, not every one. The data show around 1.9 million clones, 85% to 95% seen once. Looked up from germline, CDR1 is LNHDA and CDR2 is SQIVND (reference sequence). The CDR3 sequence is 16 residues long. V was trimmed by 0 bases and J by 4 bases, leaving 13 bases between them. Naive CD8 cells were CD45RO-negative, positively selected for CCR7, excluding terminally differentiated effector memory CD45RA+ cells. Healthy HIV-negative adults with no recent acute infections or vaccinations were recruited as donors.

The sequence was obtained from a man aged 18-30 years in good health. Some clones in this sample may be carry-over from other donors' samples. The gene calls are TRBV19 and TRBJ2-1, with a tentative D call TRBD2 (5 bases). Sequencing was performed on naive CD8+ T cells from PBMCs. The CDR3 loop reads CASSIDQFEGYNEQFF. CDR3 nucleotides: TGTGCCAGTAGTATAGATCAGTTTGAGGGATACAATGAGCAGTTCTTC.